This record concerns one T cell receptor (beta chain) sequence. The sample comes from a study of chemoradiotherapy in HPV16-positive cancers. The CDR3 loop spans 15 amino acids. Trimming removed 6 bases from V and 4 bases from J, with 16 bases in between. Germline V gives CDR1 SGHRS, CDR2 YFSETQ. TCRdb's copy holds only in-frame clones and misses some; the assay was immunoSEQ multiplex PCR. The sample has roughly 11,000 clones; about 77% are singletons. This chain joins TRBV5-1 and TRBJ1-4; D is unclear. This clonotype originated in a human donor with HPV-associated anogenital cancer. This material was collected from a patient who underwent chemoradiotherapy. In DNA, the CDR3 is TGCGCCAGCACCATCCTGGGCAGGAGTAATGAAAAACTGTTTTTT. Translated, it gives CASTILGRSNEKLFF.